The 23 T cell receptor beta chains below come from one sample, sequenced in a study of CD4+ T cells in melanoma. The repertoire was sequenced with immunoSEQ multiplex PCR; TCRdb's copy has only in-frame clones and lacks some. The sample records roughly 110,000 clones, 80% to 95% being singletons. The sample taken for sequencing was peripheral blood. The origin of the receptors is a human donor with melanoma.

This rearrangement joins TRBV5-4 to TRBJ2-7; possible D gene TRBD2, 6 bases. The V gene's germline CDR1 is SGHNT and CDR2 YYREEE (reference sequence). This CDR3 comprises 18 residues. Deletions cut 2 bases from V and 2 bases from J, with 23 bases between. CDR3 sequence reads: CASSFYLPGLTATYEQYF. CDR3 bases: TGTGCCAGCAGCTTTTACCTTCCCGGACTAACGGCGACCTACGAGCAGTACTTC.

The genes are TRBV30 and TRBJ2-2, with D hard to call. Germline V gene sequence: CDR1 GTSNPN, CDR2 SVGIG (reference sequence). The V end was cut by 1 base, the J end by 4 bases, with 13 bases between. The CDR3 is 15 residues long. The CDR3 nucleotides are TGTGCCTGGAGTGCCGGGCCCGTCTCCACCGGGGAGCTGTTTTTT. This codes for CAWSAGPVSTGELFF.

The CDR3 loop is CASRQQGQRQPQHF. CDR3 DNA sequence: TGTGCCAGCAGACAACAGGGTCAAAGGCAGCCCCAGCATTTT. V and J are TRBV28 and TRBJ1-5; a possible D gene is TRBD1 (6 bases). Germline V gives CDR1 MDHEN, CDR2 SYDVKM. The CDR3 runs to 14 residues. V was trimmed by 6 bases and J by 7 bases, leaving 16 bases between them.

J is TRBJ1-6 and V is TRBV5-5; TRBD1 might be the D (5 bases). Germline assignment: CDR1 SGHKS and CDR2 YYEKEE (reference sequence). There are 15 residues in the CDR3. V gave up 1 base and J gave up 12 bases, with 17 bases separating them. The CDR3 loop reads CASSLSVVQDIPLHF. The CDR3, as DNA: TGTGCCAGCAGCTTGTCGGTTGTCCAGGACATACCCCTCCACTTT.

The chain carries TRBV5-1 and TRBJ1-4; tentatively, D is TRBD1 (6 bases). Germline CDR1 SGHRS, CDR2 YFSETQ. CDR3 length equals 16 residues. Trimming took off 0 bases at V and 2 bases at J, with 11 bases between the two ends. CDR3 loop: CASSLAAGVTNEKLFF. In nucleotides, the CDR3 is TGCGCCAGCAGCTTGGCCGCAGGGGTCACTAATGAAAAACTGTTTTTT. The full variable domain, completed using reference TRBV5-1 and TRBJ1-4, is KAGVTQTPRYLIKTRGQQVTLSCSPISGHRSVSWYQQTPGQGLQFLFEYFSETQRNKGNFPGRFSGRQFSNSRSEMNVSTLELGDSALYLCASSLAAGVTNEKLFFGSGTQLSVL.

The chain couples TRBV7-8 to TRBJ2-1, with a tentative D call TRBD2 (5 bases). The CDR3 runs 16 residues. Germline CDR1 and CDR2: SGHVS and FQNEAQ. V was cut by 1 base and J by 8 bases, with 18 bases left in between. Written as DNA, the CDR3 is TGTGCCAGCAGCTTAGTTGTCGGGGAGTATGGTGATGAGCAGTTCTTC. Translating gives CASSLVVGEYGDEQFF.

The V and J genes are TRBV5-1 and TRBJ2-3, with 11 bases matching TRBD2. The CDR3 has 15 residues. Germline loops: CDR1 SGHRS, CDR2 YFSETQ. V dropped 8 bases and J dropped 2; count of bases not matched to a gene: 7. The CDR3 DNA sequence: TGCGCCAGTAAAACTAGCGGGGGAAACACAGATACGCAGTATTTT. This encodes CASKTSGGNTDTQYF.

This clone has just a few counts. The chain links TRBV29-1 to TRBJ2-3; no clear D. The CDR3 runs to 14 residues. Trimming left V 4 bases short and J 0 bases short, with 11 bases between. Germline CDR1 is SQVTM and CDR2 is ANQGSEA. The CDR3 DNA is TGCAGCGTTGTCAGGCCTCCTAGCACAGATACGCAGTATTTT. Amino acid sequence: CSVVRPPSTDTQYF.

The V and J genes are TRBV7-9 and TRBJ2-3; 9 nucleotides match TRBD2. Germline loops: CDR1 SEHNR, CDR2 FQNEAQ (reference sequence). The CDR3 length is 16 residues. V lost 5 bases and J lost 5; bases outside the gene matches: 11. The chain's CDR3 is CASSPSLSSGGDTQYF. CDR3 sequence (DNA): TGTGCCAGCAGCCCCTCTCTTAGTAGCGGGGGAGATACGCAGTATTTT.

This sequence joins TRBV27 and TRBJ2-2; TRBD1 might be the D (6 bases). Between the trimmed V and J ends, which lost 3 bases and 3 bases, there was a span of 8 bases. CDR1 MNHEY and CDR2 SMNVEV come from the germline V gene (reference sequence). This CDR3 spans 14 amino acids. The CDR3 DNA is TGTGCCAGCAGTTTGAGGGGGTACACCGGGGAGCTGTTTTTT. Translated: CASSLRGYTGELFF.

This chain connects TRBV4-1 to TRBJ2-1; 11 nucleotides line up with TRBD2. Germline V lookup: CDR1 MGHRA, CDR2 YSYEKL. The trim removed 6 bases at V and 5 bases at J, leaving 6 bases unmatched. The length of the CDR3 is 15 residues. This chain's CDR3 is CASRSGLAGNNEQFF. CDR3 DNA sequence: TGCGCCAGCAGAAGTGGACTAGCGGGTAACAATGAGCAGTTCTTC.

The rearrangement uses TRBV28 and TRBJ2-1, with D perhaps assigned TRBD1 or TRBD2 (5 bases each). This CDR3 spans 12 amino acids. Germline CDR1 reads MDHEN; CDR2 reads SYDVKM. V was pared by 7 bases and J by 4 bases, with 8 bases between. The CDR3 reads CASKWGYNEQFF. The CDR3 coding sequence is TGTGCCAGCAAGTGGGGGTACAATGAGCAGTTCTTC.

The genes are TRBV11-2 and TRBJ2-7; no reliable D call. The CDR3 length is 12 residues. Trimming took off 2 bases at V and 6 bases at J, with 8 bases between the two ends. From germline, CDR1 is SGHAT and CDR2 FQNNGV. The CDR3 nucleotides are TGTGCCAGCAGCTTAAGTCCGTTCGAGCAGTACTTC. This translates into CASSLSPFEQYF.

V gene TRBV7-8 combines with J gene TRBJ2-7; tentatively, D is TRBD1 (6 bases). The CDR3 sequence is 14 residues long. CDR1 and CDR2 from the germline V gene are SGHVS and FQNEAQ. Trimming shortened V by 9 bases and J by 0 bases, and 15 bases separated the two germline ends. In DNA, the CDR3 is TGTGCCAGTCGGACAGTTTTAAGCTCCTACGAGCAGTACTTC. Encoded protein: CASRTVLSSYEQYF.

The count of this clone is one. CDR3 nucleotides: TGTGCCAGCAGCGAGAGACTAGGAACGTCGTACGAGCAGTACTTC. This sequence encodes CASSERLGTSYEQYF. The rearrangement joins TRBV9 to TRBJ2-7; a possible D gene is TRBD2 (6 bases). Trimming took 3 bases from V and 4 from J, leaving 17 bases between them. Germline loops: CDR1 SGDLS, CDR2 YYNGEE. There are 15 residues in the CDR3.

The J gene is TRBJ2-3, the V gene TRBV4-1, with D perhaps TRBD2 (6 bases). In germline, CDR1 is MGHRA, CDR2 YSYEKL. CDR3 size: 16 residues. The V gene lost 7 bases and the J gene lost 1 base, with 18 bases spanning the gap. The CDR3 sequence: CASTPYGSGGTDTQYF. DNA for the CDR3: TGCGCCAGCACCCCCTATGGTAGCGGAGGCACAGATACGCAGTATTTT.

This chain uses TRBV19 with TRBJ1-1; 8 bases line up with TRBD1. This CDR3 has 14 amino acids. Trimming removed 7 bases from V and 6 bases from J; junction bases left unmatched: 10. Germline V gives CDR1 LNHDA, CDR2 SQIVND (reference sequence). CDR3 sequence (DNA): TGTGCCAGTACCCCCTCAGGGGGCTGGGCTGAAGCTTTCTTT. This gives the protein CASTPSGGWAEAFF. The full variable domain, in which reference TRBV19 and TRBJ1-1 provide the parts outside the CDR3, is DGGITQSPKYLFRKEGQNVTLSCEQNLNHDAMYWYRQDPGQGLRLIYYSQIVNDFQKGDIAEGYSVSREKKESFPLTVTSAQKNPTAFYLCASTPSGGWAEAFFGQGTRLTVV.

This chain connects TRBV15 to TRBJ1-5; 8 bases match TRBD1. The junction had 7 bases not matched to a gene; V was cut back by 0 bases and J by 9 bases. The CDR3 has 15 amino acids. Germline V CDR1 and CDR2: LNHNV, YYDKDF (reference sequence). Written as DNA, the CDR3 is TGTGCCACCAGCAGAGATAAAGGACAGGGTGGGCCCCAGCATTTT. Translating gives CATSRDKGQGGPQHF. Full variable domain (rest looked up from reference TRBV15 and TRBJ1-5): DAMVIQNPRYQVTQFGKPVTLSCSQTLNHNVMYWYQQKSSQAPKLLFHYYDKDFNNEADTPDNFQSRRPNTSFCFLDIRSPGLGDTAMYLCATSRDKGQGGPQHFGDGTRLSIL.

This clone was seen a handful of times. The rearrangement uses TRBV6-6 and TRBJ1-2; D is unresolved. This CDR3 region has 11 residues. Germline values: CDR1 MNHNY, CDR2 SVGAGI (reference sequence). V was cut by 2 bases and J by 8 bases, with 6 bases left in between. This chain's CDR3 is CASSYANGYTF. CDR3 DNA: TGTGCCAGCAGTTACGCCAACGGCTACACCTTC.

V usage is TRBV5-1 and J usage is TRBJ2-2, with D perhaps matching TRBD1 or TRBD2 (5 bases each). The CDR3 covers 15 residues. CDR1 and CDR2 from the germline V gene are SGHRS and YFSETQ. V gave up 4 bases and J gave up 4 bases, with 14 bases separating them. The CDR3 is CASSRGRDPTGELFF. The DNA for the CDR3 is TGCGCCAGCAGCAGGGGACGGGATCCCACCGGGGAGCTGTTTTTT.

The rearrangement uses TRBV5-4 and TRBJ1-1; 7 bases fit TRBD1. From germline, CDR1 is SGHNT and CDR2 YYREEE (reference sequence). The CDR3 is 17 amino acids. V was clipped by 3 bases and J by 8 bases; unmatched bases: 19. CDR3 nucleotide sequence: TGTGCCAGCAGCTCCCCCACGAGATTGACAGGGACATCGGAAGCTTTCTTT. It encodes CASSSPTRLTGTSEAFF.

The J gene is TRBJ2-3, the V gene TRBV9; 9 bases match TRBD2. J gave up 1 base and V 0 bases, and 0 bases lay outside the gene matches. Germline CDR1 is SGDLS and CDR2 is YYNGEE. CDR3 size: 15 residues. DNA for the CDR3: TGTGCCAGCAGCGTAGGGACTAGCGGCACAGATACGCAGTATTTT. It translates to CASSVGTSGTDTQYF. Drawing the rest from reference TRBV9 and TRBJ2-3, the complete variable domain is DSGVTQTPKHLITATGQRVTLRCSPRSGDLSVYWYQQSLDQGLQFLIQYYNGEERAKGNILERFSAQQFPDLHSELNLSSLELGDSALYFCASSVGTSGTDTQYFGPGTRLTVL.

In its sample, this clone was seen once. The genes are TRBV7-2 and TRBJ1-1; 8 bases map to TRBD1. Germline V CDR1 and CDR2: SGHTA, FQGNSA. After removal of 3 bases from V and 8 bases from J, the junction contained 2 bases not matched to a gene. The CDR3 contains 12 residues. The CDR3 sequence is CASSLGQEEAFF. The CDR3, as DNA: TGTGCCAGCAGCTTGGGACAGGAGGAAGCTTTCTTT.